This T cell receptor (beta chain) was identified in a study of CD8+ T cells in alopecia areata. Study background: The authors scored treated patients' severity by affected scalp percentage.

TCR sequencing used cDNA made by reverse transcription of extracted RNA. The table came from immunoSEQ multiplex PCR; TCRdb's copy has only in-frame clones and leaves some out. Of about 260,000 clones in the sample, 60% were seen once. Treatment reported: oral pan-JAK inhibitor, 5-10 mg twice daily. CDR3 size: 14 residues. The germline V gene has CDR1 MNHNS and CDR2 SASEGT. Trimming stripped 0 bases from V and 5 bases from J, with 8 bases between. V and J are TRBV6-1 and TRBJ1-5; no clear D. Sample: CD4+ T cells sorted from blood, taken at week 52, from a patient treated with tofacitinib. The TCR originated in a human donor with alopecia areata. The CDR3 region has the DNA TGTGCCAGCAGTGAAGCCGTGGCCCATCAGCCCCAGCATTTT. Its translation is CASSEAVAHQPQHF.